By share, the clone carrying this T cell receptor (beta chain) ranks as medium-sized. Its cognate antigen is unknown. Regarding the study as a whole: Tumor memory CD4+ T cell TCR gene usage clustered with blood and lymph node memory CD4+ cells and lymph node naive CD4+ cells. Whole repertoires were not studied in the larger cohort, only one V-J beta rearrangement. Tumor Treg TCRs overlapped most with tumor naive CD4+ cells.

After constant-region reverse-primer amplification, full-length variable regions underwent semi-nested PCR with Nested Universal Primer A. One entry per CDR3 protein results from TCRdb running MiXCR on the 5' RACE reads. The sample carries around 10,000 distinct CDR3 sequences, roughly 15% recorded once. Tregs were sorted as CD4+CD25+CD127-/low cells. Germline CDR1 is SEHNR and CDR2 is FQNEAQ (reference sequence). This CDR3 spans 17 amino acids. Unmatched junction bases numbered 10, after V lost 1 base and J lost 5 bases. The rearrangement uses TRBV7-9 and TRBJ1-5, with 8 bases that match TRBD1. Sequenced input: Tregs sorted from a lymph node. The source of this sequence is a female donor with breast cancer. The CDR3 spells CASSLGSGTGPDQPQHF. As DNA, the CDR3 is TGTGCCAGCAGCTTAGGGTCCGGGACAGGTCCCGATCAGCCCCAGCATTTT.